Shown below are 32 T cell receptor beta chains from a single sample sequenced in a study of cytomegalovirus exposure and HLA in healthy donors. The PCR used 60 Vbeta and 13 Jbeta primers. The data were produced by immunoSEQ multiplex PCR, yet TCRdb's version contains in-frame clones alone and is incomplete. The sample consists of about 160,000 clones, around 85% of them appearing once. Sequencing was carried out using PBMCs. The receptors were gathered from a boy younger than 10 in good health and CMV-seronegative.

The count of this clone is one. The rearrangement joins TRBV5-4 to TRBJ2-5; D call uncertain. Germline V lookup: CDR1 SGHNT, CDR2 YYREEE (reference sequence). This CDR3 region has 15 residues. V lost 0 bases and J lost 5, with 14 bases in between. The CDR3 region has the DNA TGTGCCAGCAGCTTGGCCGCGGCGCTCCGGGAGACCCAGTACTTC. This translates into CASSLAAALRETQYF.

The gene calls are TRBV9 and TRBJ2-1; 8 nucleotides align to TRBD1. CDR1 is SGDLS and CDR2 is YYNGEE in the germline V gene. The CDR3 extends over 15 amino acids. V shed 5 bases and J 2 bases; nucleotides not matched to a gene: 6. This chain's CDR3 is CASSFTGQAYNEQFF. The CDR3 DNA sequence: TGTGCCAGCAGTTTCACGGGACAGGCCTACAATGAGCAGTTCTTC.

The chain recombines TRBV30 with TRBJ1-1; D not resolved. The CDR3 totals 13 residues. Trimming took off 0 bases at V and 0 bases at J, with 5 bases between the two ends. Germline CDR1 is GTSNPN and CDR2 is SVGIG (reference sequence). The CDR3 spells CAWSVLMNTEAFF. In nucleotides, the CDR3 is TGTGCCTGGAGTGTACTTATGAACACTGAAGCTTTCTTT.

V gene TRBV7-8 combines with J gene TRBJ1-4; no clear D. The CDR3 is 16 residues long. Trimming cost V 2 bases and J 3 bases, with 13 bases left between them. Germline CDR1 is SGHVS and CDR2 is FQNEAQ. The CDR3 sequence: CASSLQASRANEKLFF. CDR3 nucleotides: TGTGCCAGCAGCTTACAAGCAAGCCGGGCTAATGAAAAACTGTTTTTT.

The table lists this clone with a few counts. This chain connects TRBV5-1 to TRBJ2-1, with 15 bases fitting TRBD2. V trimming: 4 bases; J trimming: 7 bases; junction bases outside the gene matches: 9. The germline V gene has CDR1 SGHRS and CDR2 YFSETQ. The CDR3 sequence is 17 residues long. CDR3: CASSPWTSGRALNEQFF. Here the CDR3 DNA reads TGCGCCAGCAGCCCTTGGACTAGCGGGAGGGCCTTGAATGAGCAGTTCTTC.

The genes are TRBV2 and TRBJ1-1; the D is unclear. This CDR3 has 17 residues. Trimming took 3 bases from V and 1 from J, leaving 18 bases between them. The germline CDR1 and CDR2 sequences are SNHLY and FYNNEI. The CDR3 DNA follows: TGTGCCAGCAGTGATCCAGACCTTTCACCGGGGAACACTGAAGCTTTCTTT. Translation: CASSDPDLSPGNTEAFF.

V usage is TRBV10-2 and J usage is TRBJ1-4; possibly TRBD1 for D (5 bases). Germline CDR1 and CDR2: WSHSY and SAAADI. Trimming pared 4 bases from V and 7 bases from J, leaving 10 bases between. The CDR3 runs 13 residues. The CDR3 loop is CASSAQGSEKLFF. The CDR3 DNA reads TGCGCCAGCAGTGCCCAGGGCAGTGAAAAACTGTTTTTT.

This chain connects TRBV5-6 to TRBJ1-1; possibly TRBD1 for D (6 bases). Trimming cost V 4 bases and J 1 base, with 14 bases left between them. Germline V gene data show CDR1 as SGHDT and CDR2 as YYEEEE. The CDR3 spans 15 residues. The CDR3 loop is CASSDHTGTNTEAFF. CDR3 bases: TGTGCCAGCAGCGATCATACAGGGACGAACACTGAAGCTTTCTTT.

The J gene is TRBJ2-7, the V gene TRBV10-3; the D gene is possibly TRBD1 (6 bases). The germline V gene has CDR1 ENHRY and CDR2 SYGVKD. V dropped 6 bases and J dropped 6 bases, with 15 bases sitting between them. The CDR3 extends over 13 amino acids. CDR3 sequence reads: CAISTKQGREQYV. CDR3 nucleotide sequence: TGTGCCATCAGCACTAAACAGGGCCGCGAGCAGTACGTC.

This clone was recorded once. This chain's CDR3 is CASTMIAGGPYEQYF. CDR3 nucleotides: TGTGCCAGCACGATGATAGCGGGAGGGCCCTACGAGCAGTACTTC. This rearrangement joins TRBV6-1 to TRBJ2-7, with 11 bases fitting TRBD2. CDR1 MNHNS and CDR2 SASEGT come from the germline V gene. Germline trimming cut 7 bases from V and 2 bases from J; bases unmatched to any gene: 7. This CDR3 spans 15 amino acids.

The chain uses TRBV7-9 and TRBJ1-3, with D unclear. Germline values: CDR1 SEHNR, CDR2 FQNEAQ (reference sequence). This CDR3 has 14 amino acids. V shed 3 bases and J shed 2 bases, with 8 bases lying between them. For the CDR3, the DNA is TGTGCCAGCAGCTTGAGGGTACCTGGAAACACCATATATTTT. Amino acids: CASSLRVPGNTIYF.

This chain joins TRBV5-8 and TRBJ2-7; TRBD2 is a possible D gene (5 bases). V was shortened by 4 bases and J by 6 bases, with 17 bases between the two germline ends. CDR3 length: 14 amino acids. Germline V gene data show CDR1 as SGHTS and CDR2 as YDEGEE. The CDR3 bases are TGTGCCAGCAGCCAAGGACTTATTCCCTCCGAGCAGTACTTC. The encoded protein is CASSQGLIPSEQYF.

This chain uses TRBV5-6 with TRBJ2-2; 11 nucleotides agree with TRBD2. V dropped 4 bases and J dropped 7; count of bases not matched to a gene: 9. Germline CDR1 SGHDT, CDR2 YYEEEE. This CDR3 contains 16 residues. The CDR3 region has the DNA TGTGCCAGCAGCGGGGGACTAGCGGTTCGAGGCGGGGAGCTGTTTTTT. It codes for CASSGGLAVRGGELFF. Full variable domain (rest looked up from reference TRBV5-6 and TRBJ2-2): DAGVTQSPTHLIKTRGQQVTLRCSPKSGHDTVSWYQQALGQGPQFIFQYYEEEERQRGNFPDRFSGHQFPNYSSELNVNALLLGDSALYLCASSGGLAVRGGELFFGEGSRLTVL.

The chain links TRBV7-2 to TRBJ2-3, with 10 bases matching TRBD2. V was clipped by 5 bases and J by 1 base; unmatched bases: 15. The CDR3 extends over 19 amino acids. CDR1 and CDR2 (germline): SGHTA, FQGNSA. CDR3 sequence reads: CASSPRSSGLAGGTDTQYF. CDR3 coding DNA: TGTGCCAGCAGCCCGCGATCCTCGGGGCTAGCGGGGGGCACAGATACGCAGTATTTT.

V and J are TRBV6-6 and TRBJ1-1; D might be TRBD1 (6 bases). Between the trimmed V and J ends, which lost 3 bases and 0 bases, there was a span of 11 bases. The CDR3 consists of 15 residues. Germline values: CDR1 MNHNY, CDR2 SVGAGI (reference sequence). DNA of the CDR3: TGTGCCAGCAGTTATCGGGGGGCTTTGAACACTGAAGCTTTCTTT. Translated, it gives CASSYRGALNTEAFF.

V and J are TRBV5-6 and TRBJ2-2; maybe TRBD2 (6 bases). The CDR3 is 16 residues long. Trimming stripped 0 bases from V and 4 bases from J, with 13 bases between. Germline loops: CDR1 SGHDT, CDR2 YYEEEE. The CDR3 region is CASSLEERAGTGELFF. The CDR3 coding sequence is TGTGCCAGCAGCTTGGAGGAGCGGGCGGGCACCGGGGAGCTGTTTTTT.

CDR3 residues: CASSSGTSIFGDTQYF. CDR3 nucleotides: TGTGCCAGCAGTTCCGGGACTAGCATTTTCGGGGATACGCAGTATTTT. The chain couples TRBV28 to TRBJ2-3, with 9 bases lining up with TRBD2. This CDR3 has 16 amino acids. In germline, CDR1 is MDHEN, CDR2 SYDVKM. The V and J ends lost 4 bases and 6 bases, in that order; junction bases with no gene match: 11.

The chain uses TRBV6-6 and TRBJ1-1; the D is unclear. The CDR3 has 14 residues. Per the germline V gene, CDR1 is MNHNY and CDR2 is SVGAGI (reference sequence). V was shortened by 7 bases and J by 1 base, with 13 bases between the two germline ends. The CDR3 bases are TGTGCCAGCACCCTTCGGGGAGCGAACACTGAAGCTTTCTTT. Amino acid sequence: CASTLRGANTEAFF.

There are a few counts of this clone. The rearrangement links TRBV6-6 to TRBJ2-7; 9 bases are shared with TRBD2. V was clipped by 6 bases and J by 5 bases; unmatched bases: 5. The CDR3 is 13 residues long. The germline gives CDR1 MNHNY, CDR2 SVGAGI (reference sequence). In DNA form, the CDR3 reads TGTGCCAGCAGGGTGCGGGAGGGCCACGAGCAGTACTTC. Its translation: CASRVREGHEQYF.

CDR3 nucleotides: TGTGCCATCAGTGAGAAGGGAGGCCTCGCCGGAGAGACCCAGTACTTC. Translated, it gives CAISEKGGLAGETQYF. The rearrangement links TRBV10-3 to TRBJ2-5, with D possibly TRBD2 on 6 matching bases. Per germline, CDR1 ENHRY and CDR2 SYGVKD. This CDR3 spans 16 amino acids. V lost 2 bases and J 4 bases, leaving 17 bases between the germline ends.

The rearrangement joins TRBV27 to TRBJ2-2, with 9 bases fitting TRBD1. CDR1 is MNHEY and CDR2 is SMNVEV in the germline V gene (reference sequence). The length of the CDR3 is 16 residues. The V segment lost 7 bases and the J segment 7 bases; nucleotides outside the gene matches: 13. The CDR3, as DNA: TGTGCCAGCACCTCTCCCGGGACAGGGAGTATCGGGGAGCTGTTTTTT. Protein: CASTSPGTGSIGELFF.

This clone has more than one count but fewer than ten. CDR3 nucleotide sequence: TGTGCCAGCAGTCTCCGGGACAGCCTCTACAATGAGCAGTTCTTC. It codes for CASSLRDSLYNEQFF. The chain carries TRBV25-1 and TRBJ2-1, with 7 bases aligning to TRBD1. The CDR3 totals 15 residues. Germline V gene sequence: CDR1 MGHDK, CDR2 SYGVNS. V lost 5 bases to trimming and J lost 3 bases; unmatched junction nucleotides: 7.

The chain links TRBV9 to TRBJ2-7, with D perhaps TRBD2 (6 bases). The CDR3 length is 16 residues. Germline CDR1 is SGDLS and CDR2 is YYNGEE. The germline V and J ends were trimmed by 1 base and 3 bases, with 17 bases remaining between them. The CDR3 loop reads CASSVSALAKFYEQYF. In DNA, the CDR3 is TGTGCCAGCAGCGTAAGCGCACTAGCTAAATTCTACGAGCAGTACTTC. Supplemented by reference TRBV9 and TRBJ2-7, the full variable domain reads DSGVTQTPKHLITATGQRVTLRCSPRSGDLSVYWYQQSLDQGLQFLIQYYNGEERAKGNILERFSAQQFPDLHSELNLSSLELGDSALYFCASSVSALAKFYEQYFGPGTRLTVT.

The chain joins TRBV30 to TRBJ2-5, with 10 bases that match TRBD1. The CDR3 length is 15 residues. The germline V gene has CDR1 GTSNPN and CDR2 SVGIG (reference sequence). Losses at the gene ends were 1 base for V and 4 bases for J; bases not matched to a gene: 6. This CDR3 reads CAWSALGQGGETQYF. In nucleotides, the CDR3 is TGTGCCTGGAGTGCACTCGGACAGGGGGGAGAGACCCAGTACTTC.

There are a few counts of this clone. This chain uses TRBV27 with TRBJ2-1, with 10 bases identical to TRBD1. J was trimmed by 3 bases and V by 4 bases; bases with no gene match: 6. The CDR3 loop spans 16 amino acids. CDR1 is MNHEY, CDR2 SMNVEV, per germline (reference sequence). The CDR3 nucleotides are TGTGCCAGCAGTTCGCGACAGGGGGCTAGCTACAATGAGCAGTTCTTC. Encoded protein: CASSSRQGASYNEQFF.

In regard to this clone: Distinct nucleotide sequences in the sample also encode this CDR3. The chain has TRBV28 and TRBJ1-4; no clear D. CDR3 size: 11 residues. V gave up 3 bases and J gave up 8 bases, with 4 bases separating them. The germline CDR1 and CDR2 sequences are MDHEN and SYDVKM. The CDR3, as DNA: TGTGCCAGCAGTTTGAGGGAAAAACTGTTTTTT. Translating it yields CASSLREKLFF. The variable domain in full, with the rest retrieved from reference TRBV28 and TRBJ1-4, is DVKVTQSSRYLVKRTGEKVFLECVQDMDHENMFWYRQDPGLGLRLIYFSYDVKMKEKGDIPEGYSVSREKKERFSLILESASTNQTSMYLCASSLREKLFFGSGTQLSVL.

The chain carries TRBV19 and TRBJ2-7; D perhaps matches TRBD2 (5 bases). CDR1 and CDR2 (germline): LNHDA, SQIVND (reference sequence). V shed 4 bases and J shed 5 bases, with 12 bases lying between them. This CDR3 comprises 13 residues. CDR3 in DNA: TGTGCCAGTAGTAGGTCTCCGAGGGACGAGCAGTACTTC. This translates into CASSRSPRDEQYF.

The V gene is TRBV23-1, the J gene TRBJ2-7, with a weak D call TRBD1 (6 bases). TRBV23-1 is marked as an open reading frame, function uncertain. V was cut by 2 bases and J by 1 base, with 9 bases left in between. The CDR3 is 14 residues long. The CDR3 nucleotides read TGCGCCAGCAGTCAACTCGGACAGTCCTACGAGCAGTACGTC. It yields the protein CASSQLGQSYEQYV.

The J gene is TRBJ2-1, the V gene TRBV2; 12 nucleotides match TRBD2. CDR3 length: 13 amino acids. Germline V CDR1 and CDR2: SNHLY, FYNNEI. Losses at the gene ends were 11 bases for V and 4 bases for J; bases not matched to a gene: 3. The CDR3 DNA reads TGTGCCTGCGGGACTAGCGGGTACAATGAGCAGTTCTTC. This codes for CACGTSGYNEQFF.

The chain employs TRBV5-6 and TRBJ2-7; the D is unclear. The CDR3 loop spans 11 amino acids. In germline, CDR1 is SGHDT, CDR2 YYEEEE. V was shortened by 2 bases and J by 5 bases, with 5 bases between the two germline ends. CDR3 sequence reads: CASSFIDEQYF. For the CDR3, the DNA is TGTGCCAGCAGCTTTATTGACGAGCAGTACTTC.

V gene TRBV7-2 combines with J gene TRBJ2-7; possible D gene TRBD1, 7 bases. The germline V gene encodes CDR1 SGHTA and CDR2 FQGNSA. Trimming shortened V by 2 bases and J by 3 bases, and 23 bases separated the two germline ends. There are 18 residues in the CDR3. The CDR3 DNA sequence: TGTGCCAGCAGCTTAAGTATAGGGGGCCCTATGCGGGACTACGAGCAGTACTTC. Translation: CASSLSIGGPMRDYEQYF.

V gene TRBV7-8 combines with J gene TRBJ2-1, with TRBD2 identical over 7 bases. Germline-derived CDR1 and CDR2 are SGHVS and FQNEAQ. The V and J ends lost 5 bases and 4 bases, in that order; junction bases with no gene match: 14. The CDR3 loop spans 17 amino acids. CDR3: CASSLTSRLAVYNEQFF. CDR3 DNA: TGTGCCAGCAGCCTGACTTCACGGCTAGCGGTGTACAATGAGCAGTTCTTC.